One sample yielded the 20 T cell receptor beta chains listed below, sequenced in a study of shared clonotypes between healthy human individuals. Sequencing used immunoSEQ multiplex PCR; TCRdb keeps in-frame clones, though not all of them. The data contain approximately 470,000 clones, more than 75% of them singletons. Sequenced material: PBMCs. The receptor source for this set is a woman between 40 and 50 years old in good health. Some clones in this sample may be carry-over from other donors' samples.

On this clone: Within the sample, other DNA sequences also encode this same CDR3. The CDR3 here is CSATNTEAFF. DNA of the CDR3: TGCAGTGCTACGAACACTGAAGCTTTCTTT. The chain links TRBV20-1 to TRBJ1-1; no clear D. The length of the CDR3 is 10 residues. Germline V gene lookup returns CDR1 DFQATT and CDR2 SNEGSKA (reference sequence). Trimming left V 4 bases short and J 1 base short, with 1 base between.

V gene TRBV10-1 combines with J gene TRBJ2-3, with 8 nucleotides matching TRBD1. The ends lost 11 bases at V and 8 bases at J; junction bases unmatched: 9. Germline lookup yields CDR1 WNHNN and CDR2 SYGVQD (reference sequence). CDR3 length: 12 amino acids. The CDR3 region is CAPRGREATQYF. The CDR3 nucleotides read TGCGCCCCCAGGGGGCGGGAAGCTACGCAGTATTTT.

This clone was picked up one time. One end of the junction fails to match germline, which may point to a read error. V and J are TRBV18 and TRBJ2-7; TRBD1 matches 12 bases. Germline assignment: CDR1 KGHSH and CDR2 LQKENI. This CDR3 contains 13 residues. This chain's CDR3 is CASSPGQGAQVNF. CDR3 nucleotides: TGTGCCAGCTCCCCGGGACAGGGGGCTCAGGTTAACTTC. The full variable domain, rest sourced from reference TRBV18 and TRBJ2-7, is NAGVMQNPRHLVRRRGQEARLRCSPMKGHSHVYWYRQLPEEGLKFMVYLQKENIIDESGMPKERFSAEFPKEGPSILRIQQVVRGDSAAYFCASSPGQGAQVNFGPGTRLTVT.

V usage is TRBV7-3 and J usage is TRBJ2-2, with TRBD1 matching over 7 bases. This CDR3 region has 16 residues. CDR1 and CDR2 from the germline V gene are SGHTA and FQGTGA. The V segment lost 4 bases and the J segment 4 bases; nucleotides outside the gene matches: 9. CDR3 nucleotide sequence: TGTGCCAGCAGCTCACCGACAGGGTCGGTCACCGGGGAGCTGTTTTTT. Amino acids: CASSSPTGSVTGELFF.

This chain links TRBV15 with TRBJ1-1; D not certain. CDR1 and CDR2 (germline): LNHNV, YYDKDF (reference sequence). Trimming removed 8 bases at V and 0 bases at J, with 13 bases between. The CDR3 spans 14 residues. The CDR3 reads CATGLPDMNTEAFF. CDR3 coding DNA: TGTGCCACCGGCCTTCCAGACATGAACACTGAAGCTTTCTTT.

This clone has only a few counts. The V and J genes are TRBV2 and TRBJ1-5; D is unclear. V was cut by 1 base and J by 2 bases, with 6 bases left in between. CDR1 is SNHLY, CDR2 FYNNEI, per germline. The CDR3 consists of 14 residues. The CDR3 region has the DNA TGTGCCAGCAGTGAAGAATGGGGCAATCAGCCCCAGCATTTT. Its protein is CASSEEWGNQPQHF.

The V gene is TRBV6-6, the J gene TRBJ2-7; TRBD2 matches 10 bases. The CDR3 is 14 residues long. V dropped 8 bases and J dropped 3; count of bases not matched to a gene: 7. Looked up from germline, CDR1 is MNHNY and CDR2 is SVGAGI (reference sequence). The CDR3 bases are TGTGCCAGCGCCCCTAGCGGGAGAGGCTACGAGCAGTACTTC. Its protein product is CASAPSGRGYEQYF.

V and J are TRBV19 and TRBJ1-5, with D possibly TRBD1 on 5 matching bases. The germline V gene has CDR1 LNHDA and CDR2 SQIVND (reference sequence). Trimming took off 3 bases at V and 4 bases at J, with 13 bases between the two ends. The CDR3 has 15 residues. The CDR3 here is CASSIGGAWNQPQHF. DNA of the CDR3: TGTGCCAGTAGTATCGGAGGGGCCTGGAATCAGCCCCAGCATTTT.

V and J are TRBV27 and TRBJ2-7, with TRBD1 matching over 8 bases. Germline CDR1 and CDR2: MNHEY and SMNVEV (reference sequence). The CDR3 totals 14 residues. V was pared by 6 bases and J by 5 bases, with 9 bases of the junction left unmatched. CDR3 sequence reads: CASRGRQGFNEQYF. The CDR3 DNA follows: TGTGCCAGCAGGGGGCGACAGGGGTTCAACGAGCAGTACTTC.

There are many counts of this clone. This sequence joins TRBV29-1 and TRBJ1-5; 10 bases line up with TRBD1. V lost 7 bases and J lost 5; bases outside the gene matches: 5. Per germline, CDR1 SQVTM and CDR2 ANQGSEA. CDR3 size: 13 residues. CDR3 coding DNA: TGCAGCGGGGGACAGGGGAAGGATCAGCCCCAGCATTTT. This codes for CSGGQGKDQPQHF.

Points on this clone: The junction differs from germline at one of its ends, possibly a read error. This sample includes further DNA sequences coding for the same CDR3. This chain uses TRBV19 with TRBJ2-7; 8 bases match TRBD1. Germline loops: CDR1 LNHDA, CDR2 SQIVND (reference sequence). The CDR3 is 13 residues long. Written as DNA, the CDR3 is TGCGCCAGTAGTAGCAGGGGGCCTAACGAGCAGTACTTC. Translated: CASSSRGPNEQYF.

The rearrangement uses TRBV5-8 and TRBJ1-5, with a weak D call TRBD1 (6 bases). This CDR3 has 15 amino acids. Between the trimmed V and J ends, which lost 0 bases and 9 bases, there was a span of 16 bases. CDR1 and CDR2 from the germline V gene are SGHTS and YDEGEE. This CDR3 is CASSLEQGEVGPQHF. In DNA form, the CDR3 reads TGTGCCAGCAGCTTGGAACAGGGAGAGGTAGGGCCCCAGCATTTT.

In the case of this clone: With a much larger clone just one base away, this may be a read error. J is TRBJ1-1 and V is TRBV11-2; weak D call: TRBD1 (5 bases). The germline V gene has CDR1 SGHAT and CDR2 FQNNGV. The ends were cut back, 5 bases at V and 0 bases at J, with 7 bases in the middle. The CDR3 totals 13 residues. CDR3 loop: CASSPTVNTEAFF. The CDR3 DNA follows: TGTGCCAGCAGCCCGACAGTGAACACTGAAGCTTTCTTT.

The chain carries TRBV28 and TRBJ1-1, with D possibly matching TRBD1 (6 bases). The V gene lost 3 bases and the J gene lost 0 bases, with 11 bases spanning the gap. The CDR3 is made up of 15 amino acids. Germline CDR1 is MDHEN and CDR2 is SYDVKM. CDR3 sequence reads: CASSLTDSLNTEAFF. The CDR3 DNA is TGTGCCAGCAGTTTGACGGACAGCCTGAACACTGAAGCTTTCTTT. The complete variable domain, with remaining parts taken from reference TRBV28 and TRBJ1-1, reads DVKVTQSSRYLVKRTGEKVFLECVQDMDHENMFWYRQDPGLGLRLIYFSYDVKMKEKGDIPEGYSVSREKKERFSLILESASTNQTSMYLCASSLTDSLNTEAFFGQGTRLTVV.

V and J are TRBV5-4 and TRBJ2-7; perhaps TRBD2 as D (7 bases). The V end lost 10 bases, the J end lost 3 bases, and 20 bases lay between the germline ends. Germline lookup yields CDR1 SGHNT and CDR2 YYREEE (reference sequence). CDR3 size: 14 residues. This chain's CDR3 is CAYRSTRGGYEQYF. CDR3 coding DNA: TGTGCCTACCGGTCAACGAGGGGGGGCTACGAGCAGTACTTC.

The V and J genes are TRBV11-3 and TRBJ2-7; D is ambiguous. The CDR3 has 14 amino acids. Germline V gene lookup returns CDR1 SGHNT and CDR2 YENEEA. The germline V and J ends were trimmed by 2 bases and 0 bases, with 8 bases remaining between them. The CDR3 loop is CASSLTESSYEQYF. Here the CDR3 DNA reads TGTGCCAGCAGCTTAACGGAGAGCTCCTACGAGCAGTACTTC.

This chain links TRBV5-6 with TRBJ2-7; D may be TRBD2 (6 bases). The germline CDR1 and CDR2 sequences are SGHDT and YYEEEE. The V gene lost 1 base and the J gene lost 4 bases, with 12 bases spanning the gap. The CDR3 loop spans 14 amino acids. DNA for the CDR3: TGTGCCAGCAGCTTGAGTGGTGGGAGGTACGAGCAGTACTTC. Translating it yields CASSLSGGRYEQYF.

The CDR3 DNA sequence: TGTGCCAGCAGCTTATCCGCGCGAGGCGGGGAGCTGTTTTTT. Protein product: CASSLSARGGELFF. This sequence joins TRBV7-3 and TRBJ2-2, with no clear D. Germline CDR1 and CDR2: SGHTA and FQGTGA. V was shortened by 2 bases and J by 7 bases, with 11 bases between the two germline ends. This CDR3 has 14 residues.

Here the CDR3 reads CASSFDRAEAFF. The CDR3 nucleotides read TGTGCCAGCAGCTTTGATCGGGCTGAAGCTTTCTTT. The J gene is TRBJ1-1, the V gene TRBV7-9; no definite D call. The germline gives CDR1 SEHNR, CDR2 FQNEAQ (reference sequence). The ends were cut back, 3 bases at V and 6 bases at J, with 8 bases in the middle. CDR3 length: 12 residues.

The rearrangement links TRBV28 to TRBJ1-1; the match to TRBD1 covers 9 bases. This CDR3 region has 13 residues. Germline V CDR1 and CDR2: MDHEN, SYDVKM. V lost 9 bases and J lost 1; bases outside the gene matches: 3. The CDR3 DNA reads as TGTGCCAGTACAGGGGGCGGGAACACTGAAGCTTTCTTT. This sequence encodes CASTGGGNTEAFF.